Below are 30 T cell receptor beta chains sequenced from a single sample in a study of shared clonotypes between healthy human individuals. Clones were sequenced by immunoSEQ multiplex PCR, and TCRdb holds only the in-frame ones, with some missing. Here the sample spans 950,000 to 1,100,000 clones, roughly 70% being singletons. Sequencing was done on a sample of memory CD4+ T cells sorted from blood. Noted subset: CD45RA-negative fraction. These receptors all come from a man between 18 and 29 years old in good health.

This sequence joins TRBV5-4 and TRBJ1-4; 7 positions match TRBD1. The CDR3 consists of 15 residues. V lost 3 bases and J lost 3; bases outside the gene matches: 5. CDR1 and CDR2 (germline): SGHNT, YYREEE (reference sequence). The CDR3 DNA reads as TGTGCCAGCAGCTCCCAGGGGGGGGCTAATGAAAAACTGTTTTTT. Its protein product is CASSSQGGANEKLFF.

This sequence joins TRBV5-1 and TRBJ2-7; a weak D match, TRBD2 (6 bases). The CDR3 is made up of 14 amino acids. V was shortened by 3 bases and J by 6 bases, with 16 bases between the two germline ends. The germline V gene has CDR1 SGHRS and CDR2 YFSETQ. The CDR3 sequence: CASSWGVVPTEQYF. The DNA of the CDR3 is TGCGCCAGCAGCTGGGGGGTGGTCCCTACCGAGCAGTACTTC.

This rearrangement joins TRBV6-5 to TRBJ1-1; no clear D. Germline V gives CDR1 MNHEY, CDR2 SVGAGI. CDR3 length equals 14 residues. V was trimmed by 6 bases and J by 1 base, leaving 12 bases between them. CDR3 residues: CASSPGETNTEAFF. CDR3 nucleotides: TGTGCCAGCAGCCCTGGAGAGACGAACACTGAAGCTTTCTTT.

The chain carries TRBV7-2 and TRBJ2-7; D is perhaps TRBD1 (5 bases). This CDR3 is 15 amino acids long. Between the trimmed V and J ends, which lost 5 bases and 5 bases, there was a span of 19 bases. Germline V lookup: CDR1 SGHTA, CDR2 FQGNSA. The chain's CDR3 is CASSETGGAGNEQYF. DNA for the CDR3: TGTGCCAGCAGCGAAACAGGCGGAGCAGGGAACGAGCAGTACTTC.

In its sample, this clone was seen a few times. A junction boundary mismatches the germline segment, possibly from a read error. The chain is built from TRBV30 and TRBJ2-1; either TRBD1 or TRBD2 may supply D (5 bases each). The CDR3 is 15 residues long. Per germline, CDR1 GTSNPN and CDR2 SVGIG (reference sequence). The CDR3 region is CARSGGLSSYNEQFF. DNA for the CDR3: TGTGCCCGGAGTGGGGGATTAAGCTCCTACAATGAGCAGTTCTTC.

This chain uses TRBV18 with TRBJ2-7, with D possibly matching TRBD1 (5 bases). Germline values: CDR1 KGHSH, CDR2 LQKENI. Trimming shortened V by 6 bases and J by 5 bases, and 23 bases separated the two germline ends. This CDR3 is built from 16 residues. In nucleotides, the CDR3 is TGTGCCAGCTCCCGCCAGGGCCCCCCCTCCTACGACGAGCAGTACTTC. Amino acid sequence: CASSRQGPPSYDEQYF.

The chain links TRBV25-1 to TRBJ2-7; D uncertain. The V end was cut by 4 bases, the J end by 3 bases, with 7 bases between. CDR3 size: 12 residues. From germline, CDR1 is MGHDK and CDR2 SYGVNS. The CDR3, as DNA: TGTGCCAGCAGTGGAGACAACTACGAGCAGTACTTC. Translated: CASSGDNYEQYF.

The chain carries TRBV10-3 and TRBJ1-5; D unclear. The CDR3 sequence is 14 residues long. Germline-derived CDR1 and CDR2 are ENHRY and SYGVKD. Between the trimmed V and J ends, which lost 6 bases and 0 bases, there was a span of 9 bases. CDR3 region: CAISPSDSNQPQHF. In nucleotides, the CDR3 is TGTGCCATCAGCCCCTCAGATAGCAATCAGCCCCAGCATTTT.

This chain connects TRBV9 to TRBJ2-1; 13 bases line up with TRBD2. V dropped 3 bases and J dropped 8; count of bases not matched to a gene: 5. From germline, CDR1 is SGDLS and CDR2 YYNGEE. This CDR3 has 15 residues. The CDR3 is CASSAGTSGIYEQFF. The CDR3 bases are TGTGCCAGCAGCGCGGGGACTAGCGGGATCTATGAGCAGTTCTTC. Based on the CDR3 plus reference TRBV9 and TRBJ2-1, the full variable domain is DSGVTQTPKHLITATGQRVTLRCSPRSGDLSVYWYQQSLDQGLQFLIQYYNGEERAKGNILERFSAQQFPDLHSELNLSSLELGDSALYFCASSAGTSGIYEQFFGPGTRLTVL.

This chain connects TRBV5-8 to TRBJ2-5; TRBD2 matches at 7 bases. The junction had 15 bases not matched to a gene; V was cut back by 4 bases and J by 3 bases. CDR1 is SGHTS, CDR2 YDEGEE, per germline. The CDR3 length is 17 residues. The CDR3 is CASSRYGGRALKETQYF. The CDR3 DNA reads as TGTGCCAGCAGCCGTTACGGCGGGAGAGCCCTTAAAGAGACCCAGTACTTC.

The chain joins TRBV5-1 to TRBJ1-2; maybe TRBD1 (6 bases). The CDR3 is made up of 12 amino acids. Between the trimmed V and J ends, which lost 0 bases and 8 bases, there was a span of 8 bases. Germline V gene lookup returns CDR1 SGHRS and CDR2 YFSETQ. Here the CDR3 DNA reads TGCGCCAGCAGCTTGGGGACAGTCGGCTACACCTTC. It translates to CASSLGTVGYTF.

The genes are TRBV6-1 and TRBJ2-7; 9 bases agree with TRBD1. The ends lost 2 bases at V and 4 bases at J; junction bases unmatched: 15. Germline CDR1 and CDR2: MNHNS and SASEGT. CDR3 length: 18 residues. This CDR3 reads CASSERRGQGSRGYEQYF. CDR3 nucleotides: TGTGCCAGCAGTGAAAGGAGGGGACAGGGTTCAAGGGGATACGAGCAGTACTTC.

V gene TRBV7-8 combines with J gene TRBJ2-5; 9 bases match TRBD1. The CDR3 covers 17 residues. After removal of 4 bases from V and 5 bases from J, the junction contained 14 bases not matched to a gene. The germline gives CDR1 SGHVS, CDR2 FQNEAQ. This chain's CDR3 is CASSSFPGQGGGETQYF. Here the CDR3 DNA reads TGTGCCAGCAGCTCCTTCCCGGGACAGGGTGGAGGGGAGACCCAGTACTTC.

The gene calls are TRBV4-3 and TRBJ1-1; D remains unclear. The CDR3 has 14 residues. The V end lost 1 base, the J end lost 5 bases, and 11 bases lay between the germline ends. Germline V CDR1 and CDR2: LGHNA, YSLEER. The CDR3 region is CASSQVVGVTEAFF. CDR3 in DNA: TGCGCCAGCAGCCAAGTAGTTGGGGTTACTGAAGCTTTCTTT.

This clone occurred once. DNA for the CDR3: TGTGCCTGGAGTGTTCGAGTTCGAGGGGGCGAAAAACTGTTTTTT. It encodes CAWSVRVRGGEKLFF. V gene TRBV30 combines with J gene TRBJ1-4; 7 bases are shared with TRBD1. Germline V gene lookup returns CDR1 GTSNPN and CDR2 SVGIG (reference sequence). The CDR3 extends over 15 amino acids. The V gene end was trimmed by 0 bases and the J gene end by 8 bases; junction bases not matched to a gene: 9.

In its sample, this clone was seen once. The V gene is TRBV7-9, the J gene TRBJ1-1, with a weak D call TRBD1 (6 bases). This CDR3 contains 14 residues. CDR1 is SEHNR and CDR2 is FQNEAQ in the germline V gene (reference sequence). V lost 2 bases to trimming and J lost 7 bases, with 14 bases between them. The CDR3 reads CASSLFTGGNEAFF. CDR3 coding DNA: TGTGCCAGCAGCTTATTTACTGGGGGCAATGAAGCTTTCTTT.

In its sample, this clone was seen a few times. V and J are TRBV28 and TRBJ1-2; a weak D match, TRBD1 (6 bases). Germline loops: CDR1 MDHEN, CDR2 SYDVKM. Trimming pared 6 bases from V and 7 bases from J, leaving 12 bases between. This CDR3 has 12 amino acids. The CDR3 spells CASSANRVGYTF. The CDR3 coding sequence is TGTGCCAGCAGCGCAAACAGGGTTGGCTACACCTTC.

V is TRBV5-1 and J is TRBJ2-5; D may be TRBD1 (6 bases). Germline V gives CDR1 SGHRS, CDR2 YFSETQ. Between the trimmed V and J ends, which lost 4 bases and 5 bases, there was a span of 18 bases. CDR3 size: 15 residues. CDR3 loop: CASSEPNRAGETQYF. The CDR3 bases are TGCGCCAGCAGCGAGCCAAACAGGGCTGGGGAGACCCAGTACTTC.

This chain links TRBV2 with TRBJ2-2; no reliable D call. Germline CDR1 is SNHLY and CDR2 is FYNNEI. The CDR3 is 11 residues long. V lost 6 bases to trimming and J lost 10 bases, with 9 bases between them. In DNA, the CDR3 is TGTGCCAGCAGAAGACTGGAGGAGCTGTTTTTT. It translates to CASRRLEELFF.

CDR3 loop: CASSLEVWEQPQHF. As DNA, the CDR3 is TGTGCCAGCAGCCTCGAGGTGTGGGAGCAGCCCCAGCATTTT. The rearrangement joins TRBV6-1 to TRBJ1-5, with D unresolved. Germline values: CDR1 MNHNS, CDR2 SASEGT. V lost 6 bases and J lost 7, with 16 bases in between. The CDR3 sequence is 14 residues long.

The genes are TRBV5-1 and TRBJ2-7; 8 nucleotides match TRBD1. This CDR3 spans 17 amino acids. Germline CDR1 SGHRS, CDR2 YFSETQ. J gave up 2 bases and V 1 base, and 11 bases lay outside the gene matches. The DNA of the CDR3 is TGCGCCAGCAGCTTGAGCGTACCGGGACAGGTAACCTACGAGCAGTACTTC. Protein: CASSLSVPGQVTYEQYF.

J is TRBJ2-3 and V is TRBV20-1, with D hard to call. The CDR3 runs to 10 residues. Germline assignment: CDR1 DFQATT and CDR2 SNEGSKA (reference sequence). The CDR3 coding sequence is TGCAGCCCTCTCACAGATACGCAGTATTTT. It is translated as CSPLTDTQYF.

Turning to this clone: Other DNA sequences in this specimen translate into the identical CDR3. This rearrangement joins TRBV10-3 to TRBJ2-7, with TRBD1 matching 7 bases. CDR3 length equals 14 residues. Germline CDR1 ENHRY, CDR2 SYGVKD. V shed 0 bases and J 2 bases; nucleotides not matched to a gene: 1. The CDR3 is CAISESGQTYEQYF. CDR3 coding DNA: TGTGCCATCAGTGAGTCGGGACAGACCTACGAGCAGTACTTC.

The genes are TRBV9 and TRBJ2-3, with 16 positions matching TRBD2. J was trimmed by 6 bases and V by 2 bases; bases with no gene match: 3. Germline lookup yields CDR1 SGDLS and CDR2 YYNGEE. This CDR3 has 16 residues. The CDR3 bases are TGTGCCAGCAGCGTGGGACTAGCGGGGGGGCTGGATACGCAGTATTTT. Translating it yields CASSVGLAGGLDTQYF.

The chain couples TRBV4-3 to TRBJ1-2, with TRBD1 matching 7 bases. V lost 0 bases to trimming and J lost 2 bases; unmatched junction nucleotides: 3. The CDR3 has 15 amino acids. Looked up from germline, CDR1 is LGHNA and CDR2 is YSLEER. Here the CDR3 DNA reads TGCGCCAGCAGCCAAGAAACGGGACAGAACTATGGCTACACCTTC. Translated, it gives CASSQETGQNYGYTF.

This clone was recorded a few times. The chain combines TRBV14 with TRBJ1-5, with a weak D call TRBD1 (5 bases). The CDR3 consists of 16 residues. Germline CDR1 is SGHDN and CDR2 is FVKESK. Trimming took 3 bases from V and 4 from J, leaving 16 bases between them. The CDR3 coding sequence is TGTGCCAGCAGCCATGGGAGACAGAGCCCGAATCAGCCCCAGCATTTT. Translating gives CASSHGRQSPNQPQHF.

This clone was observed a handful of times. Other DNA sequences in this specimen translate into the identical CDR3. The CDR3 DNA follows: TGTGCCAGCAGCTTAGGGGCCACAGATACGCAGTATTTT. Encoded protein: CASSLGATDTQYF. The chain carries TRBV7-2 and TRBJ2-3; D remains ambiguous. Germline lookup yields CDR1 SGHTA and CDR2 FQGNSA. Trimming stripped 1 base from V and 2 bases from J, with 4 bases between. This CDR3 comprises 13 residues.

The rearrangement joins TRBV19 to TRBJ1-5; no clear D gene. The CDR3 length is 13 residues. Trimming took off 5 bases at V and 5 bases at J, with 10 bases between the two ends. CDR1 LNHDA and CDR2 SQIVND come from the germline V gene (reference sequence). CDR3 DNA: TGTGCCAGTAGTTTAAAGCTGGATCAGCCCCAGCATTTT. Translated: CASSLKLDQPQHF. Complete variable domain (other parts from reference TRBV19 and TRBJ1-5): DGGITQSPKYLFRKEGQNVTLSCEQNLNHDAMYWYRQDPGQGLRLIYYSQIVNDFQKGDIAEGYSVSREKKESFPLTVTSAQKNPTAFYLCASSLKLDQPQHFGDGTRLSIL.

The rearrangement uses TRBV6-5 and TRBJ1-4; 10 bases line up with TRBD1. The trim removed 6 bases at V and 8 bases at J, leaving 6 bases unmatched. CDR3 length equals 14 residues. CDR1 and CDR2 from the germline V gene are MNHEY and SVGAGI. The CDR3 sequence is CASSLTGGGEKLFF. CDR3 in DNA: TGTGCCAGCAGCTTGACAGGGGGCGGAGAAAAACTGTTTTTT.

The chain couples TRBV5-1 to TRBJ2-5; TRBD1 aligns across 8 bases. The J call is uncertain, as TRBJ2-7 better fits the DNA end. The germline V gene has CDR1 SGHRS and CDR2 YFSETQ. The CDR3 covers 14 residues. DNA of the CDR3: TGCGCCAGCAGCTCCACGGACAGGGCTTACGAGCAGTACTTC. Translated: CASSSTDRAYEQYF.